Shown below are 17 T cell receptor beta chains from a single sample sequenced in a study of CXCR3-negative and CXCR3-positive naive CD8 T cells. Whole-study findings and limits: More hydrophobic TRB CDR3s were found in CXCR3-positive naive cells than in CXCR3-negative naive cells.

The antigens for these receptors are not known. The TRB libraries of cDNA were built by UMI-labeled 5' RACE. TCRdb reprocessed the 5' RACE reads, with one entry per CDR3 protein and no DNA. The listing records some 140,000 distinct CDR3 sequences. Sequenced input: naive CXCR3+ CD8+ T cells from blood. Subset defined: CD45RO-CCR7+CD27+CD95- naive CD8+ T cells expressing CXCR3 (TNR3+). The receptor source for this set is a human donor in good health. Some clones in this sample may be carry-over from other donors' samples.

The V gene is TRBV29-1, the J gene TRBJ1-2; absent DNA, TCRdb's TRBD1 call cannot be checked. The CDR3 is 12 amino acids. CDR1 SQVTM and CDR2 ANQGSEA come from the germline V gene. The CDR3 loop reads CSVFTGGYGYTF.

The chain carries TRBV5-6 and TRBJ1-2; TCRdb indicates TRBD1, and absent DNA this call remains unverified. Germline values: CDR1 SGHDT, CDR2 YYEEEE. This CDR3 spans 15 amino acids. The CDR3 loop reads CASSLHPGADYGYTF.

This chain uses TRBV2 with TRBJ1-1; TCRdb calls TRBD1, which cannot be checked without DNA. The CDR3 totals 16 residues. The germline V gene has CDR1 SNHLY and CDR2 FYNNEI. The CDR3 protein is CATNGAGASVDTEAFF.

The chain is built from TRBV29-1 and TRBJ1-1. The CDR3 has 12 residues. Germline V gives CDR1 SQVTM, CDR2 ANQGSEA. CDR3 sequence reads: CSVEWDSTEAFF.

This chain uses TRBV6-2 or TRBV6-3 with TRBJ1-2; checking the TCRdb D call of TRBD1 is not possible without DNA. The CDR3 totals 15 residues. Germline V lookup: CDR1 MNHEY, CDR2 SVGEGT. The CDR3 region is CASSSPGQGVYGYTF.

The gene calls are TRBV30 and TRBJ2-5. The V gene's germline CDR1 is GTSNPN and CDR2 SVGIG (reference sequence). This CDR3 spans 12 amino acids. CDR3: CAWSGLRETQYF.

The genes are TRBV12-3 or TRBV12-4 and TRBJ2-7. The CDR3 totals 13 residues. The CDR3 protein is CASSLAQFYEQYF.

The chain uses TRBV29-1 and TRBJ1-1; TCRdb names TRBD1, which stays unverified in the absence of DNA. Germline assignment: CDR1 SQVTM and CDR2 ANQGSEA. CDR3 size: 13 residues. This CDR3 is CSVEDRGDTEAFF.

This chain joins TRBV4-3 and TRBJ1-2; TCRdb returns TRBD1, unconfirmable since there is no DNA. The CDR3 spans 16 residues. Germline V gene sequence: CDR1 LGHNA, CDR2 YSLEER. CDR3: CASSQAADRGPYGYTF.

CDR3: CSVHPGGYNEQFF. The chain recombines TRBV29-1 with TRBJ2-1; TCRdb indicates TRBD1, and absent DNA this call remains unverified. CDR1 is SQVTM, CDR2 ANQGSEA, per germline. The CDR3 has 13 amino acids.

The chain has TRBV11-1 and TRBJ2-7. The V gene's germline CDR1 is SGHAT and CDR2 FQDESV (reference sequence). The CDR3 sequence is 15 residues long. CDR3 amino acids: CASSSLERELHEQYF.

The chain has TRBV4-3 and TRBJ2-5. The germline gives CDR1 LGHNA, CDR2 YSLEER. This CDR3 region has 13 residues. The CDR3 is CASSQSRGETQYF.

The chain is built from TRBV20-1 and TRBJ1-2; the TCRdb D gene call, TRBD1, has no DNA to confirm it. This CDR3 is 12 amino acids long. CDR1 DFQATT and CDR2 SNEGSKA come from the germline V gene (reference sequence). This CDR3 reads CSARQGMDGYTF.

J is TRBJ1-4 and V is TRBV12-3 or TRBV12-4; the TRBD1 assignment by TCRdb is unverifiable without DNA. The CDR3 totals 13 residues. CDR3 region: CASRGQPNEKLFF.

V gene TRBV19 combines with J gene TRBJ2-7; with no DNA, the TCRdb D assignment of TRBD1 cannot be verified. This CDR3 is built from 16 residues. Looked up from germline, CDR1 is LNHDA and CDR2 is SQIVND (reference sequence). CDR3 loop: CASSMLGQGINHEQYF.

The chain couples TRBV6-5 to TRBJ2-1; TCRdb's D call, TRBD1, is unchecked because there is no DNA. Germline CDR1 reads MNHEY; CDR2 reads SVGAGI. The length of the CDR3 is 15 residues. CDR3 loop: CASSYPGQGANEQFF.

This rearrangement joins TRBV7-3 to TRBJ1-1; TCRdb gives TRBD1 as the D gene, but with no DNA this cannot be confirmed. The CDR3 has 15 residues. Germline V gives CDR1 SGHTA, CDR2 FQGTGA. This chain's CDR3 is CASSLLGDGNTEAFF.